What follows is one T cell receptor (beta chain) and its context. Its antigen is unknown. No qualities accompany the bases; no much larger clone lies one base away. TCR CDR3 regions were amplified from genomic DNA by multiplex PCR using the deep immunoSEQ assay. Extracted genomic DNA from each cell subset was spread evenly across all wells of several immunoSEQ 96-well plates, with each plate serving as a replicate. For sorted subsets, about 200 ng genomic DNA, equal to 30,000 to 35,000 T cell genomes, was loaded into each replicate PCR. Purified libraries were measured with a Qubit 3.0 fluorometer, size-checked on a Bioanalyzer 2100, and measured again with the KAPA Library Quantification kit. A separate single-read 150-cycle Illumina NextSeq 550 flow cell was used to sequence each immunoSEQ 96-well plate. As for the authors' bioinformatics: Because only junctional sequences without quality scores were contained in the immunoSEQ output, filtering matching that applied to full-length reads could not be performed. Sequences were annotated with PyIR, a Python wrapper for IgBLAST v1.9, using IMGT germline references to assign V/J genes and CDR3. Reads with weak V/J assignments (E-value above 1e-6), missing CDR3, stop codons, out-of-frame junctions, or ambiguous translated residues were removed. V3J clonotypes were defined as sequences sharing the same inferred V gene, J gene, and CDR3 amino acid sequence. The percentage overlap between two repertoires was calculated by dividing the number of shared unique clonotypes by the size of the smaller repertoire. RTK rarefaction, the Chao1 estimator, and Recon v2.1 estimates of unobserved clonotypes were used to assess repertoire richness. OLGA was used to compute generation probabilities for all TCRbeta clonotypes that the gDNA method yielded from a handful of donors. TCRdb carries this immuneACCESS record with in-frame sequences only. Its versions omit some clonotypes, under half of them owing to an unresolved V gene in the studies checked, with the rest unexplained. The V and J calls and clone size are taken from that table; D and trimming were inferred from the DNA. The sample table lists roughly 700,000 clones, around 91% of them with a count of one. The top ten clonotypes cover 34% of the sample.

The sample is drawn from a study of shared clonotypes between healthy human individuals (dated by TCRdb to the early 2020s). Context from the whole study: A few men and a couple of women, aged 18 to 49 years, made up the cohort. Leukapheresis yielded between about 0.94 and 10 billion PBMCs per donor. Different laboratories and diverse techniques were used to prepare libraries and sequence TCR repertoires, to increase sequencing depth and limit assay-specific biases. Per donor, three plates each were used for CD4 naive and CD4 memory, two for CD8 naive, and one for CD8 memory. To estimate repertoire size and how much clonotype sharing occurs between individuals, the study deeply sequenced the blood TCR repertoires of five or six healthy adults.

The donors were healthy, HIV-negative adults who had no recently reported acute infections or vaccinations. Only Caucasian adults living in Nashville, Tennessee, USA were represented among the donors. CD8 memory samples were composed of magnetically selected CD45RO+ cells combined with CCR7-negative CD45RA+ effector memory (TemRA) cells. Blood was collected by leukapheresis, and PBMCs were isolated by Ficoll-Histopaque density gradient centrifugation and then cryopreserved in liquid nitrogen vapor phase. Purity and quantity of every magnetically sorted T cell population were checked by analytical flow cytometry. Each sorted fraction had its genomic DNA isolated and then quantified by UV absorbance on a Nanodrop 2000c. Summary of the overall study and its limitations: Estimated clonotype richness was generally larger for naive than for memory subsets. Sharing across a handful of donors was observed for approximately 5% of naive CD4, 3% to 4% of naive CD8, 2.3% of memory CD4, and roughly 0.4% of memory CD8 clonotypes. Because the study included a small number of donors, the genetic and exposure-history diversity represented was limited. Sampling was restricted to blood, and TCR repertoires in tissues likely differ from the TCR repertoires found in blood. Compared with non-shared clonotypes, the clonotypes found in all four sorted-subset donors had higher generation probabilities. Rarefaction of sorted-subset datasets indicated incomplete sequencing despite the large sequencing depth. Pairwise subsampling led to the expectation that sequencing depth would affect the degree of clonotype sharing among donors.

CDR1 and CDR2 are drawn from the germline V gene (reference sequence): SEHNR, FQNEAQ. V is pruned by 4 bases and J by 5 bases, leaving 4 bases of the junction without a gene match. From cysteine to phenylalanine, the CDR3 is 14 amino acids long. The read is trimmed to its CDR3 DNA, 42 bases read in frame from base 1. The clonotype originates from a man aged 18 to 30 in good health. Some clones in this sample may be carry-over from other donors' samples. Recombination linked TRBV7-9 to TRBJ2-7; the central 11 bases match TRBD2. The specimen sequenced was memory CD8+ T cells from PBMCs. The cell subset or site label corresponds to: CD45RO+ cells pooled with CCR7-negative TemRA cells. The DNA reads TGTGCCAGCAGCTCGGGACTAGCGGAGAACGAGCAGTACTTC. Its translation is CASSSGLAENEQYF.